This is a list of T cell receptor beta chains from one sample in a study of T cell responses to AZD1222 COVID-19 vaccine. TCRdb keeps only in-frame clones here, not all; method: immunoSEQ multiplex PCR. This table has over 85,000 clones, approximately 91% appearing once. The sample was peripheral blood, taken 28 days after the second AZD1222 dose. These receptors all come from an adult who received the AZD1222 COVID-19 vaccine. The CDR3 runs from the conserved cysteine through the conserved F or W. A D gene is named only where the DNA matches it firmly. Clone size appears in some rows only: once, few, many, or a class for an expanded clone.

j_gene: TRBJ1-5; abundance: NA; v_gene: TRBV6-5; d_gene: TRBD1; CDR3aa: CAIDRGPDQPQHF; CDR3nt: TGTGCCATAGACAGGGGGCCCGATCAGCCCCAGCATTTT
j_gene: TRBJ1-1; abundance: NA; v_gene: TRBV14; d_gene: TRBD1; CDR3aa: CASSQELVVAGGTEAFF; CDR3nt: TGTGCCAGCAGCCAAGAATTAGTAGTGGCAGGGGGCACTGAAGCTTTCTTT
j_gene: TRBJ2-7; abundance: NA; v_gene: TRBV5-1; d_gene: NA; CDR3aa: CASSPVNEEKQYF; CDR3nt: TGCGCCAGCAGCCCGGTAAATGAGGAAAAGCAGTACTTC
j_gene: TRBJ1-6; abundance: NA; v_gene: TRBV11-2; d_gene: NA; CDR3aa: CASGEGSPLHF; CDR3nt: TGTGCCAGCGGCGAGGGTTCACCCCTCCACTTT
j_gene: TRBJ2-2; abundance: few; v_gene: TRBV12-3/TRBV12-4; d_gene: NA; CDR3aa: CASSWVVGELFF; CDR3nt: TGTGCCAGCAGTTGGGTGGTGGGGGAGCTGTTTTTT
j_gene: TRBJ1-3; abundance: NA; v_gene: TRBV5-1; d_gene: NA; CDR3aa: CASSLGGVYSGNTIYF; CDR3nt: TGCGCCAGCAGCTTGGGTGGGGTTTATTCTGGAAACACCATATATTTT
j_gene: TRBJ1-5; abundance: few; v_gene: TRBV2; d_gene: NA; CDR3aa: CASSYRAGNQPQHF; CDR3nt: TGTGCCAGCAGCTACAGGGCCGGCAATCAGCCCCAGCATTTT
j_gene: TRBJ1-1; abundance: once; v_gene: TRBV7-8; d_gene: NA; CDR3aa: CASSPGHLNTEAFF; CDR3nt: TGTGCCAGCAGTCCTGGACACTTGAACACTGAAGCTTTCTTT
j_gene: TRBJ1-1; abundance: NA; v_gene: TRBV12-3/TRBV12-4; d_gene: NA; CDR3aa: CASRKGWDTEAFF; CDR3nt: TGTGCCAGCAGGAAAGGGTGGGACACTGAAGCTTTCTTT
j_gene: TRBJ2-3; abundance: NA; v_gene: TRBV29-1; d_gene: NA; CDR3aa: CSPVPTSSDTQYF; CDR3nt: TGCAGCCCCGTTCCGACGTCCTCAGATACGCAGTATTTT
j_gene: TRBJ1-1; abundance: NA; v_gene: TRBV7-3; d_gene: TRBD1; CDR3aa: CASSLTQGAEAFF; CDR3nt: TGTGCCAGCAGCTTAACACAGGGGGCTGAAGCTTTCTTT
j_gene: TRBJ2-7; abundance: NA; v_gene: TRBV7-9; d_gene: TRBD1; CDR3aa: CASSLLRDRKNYEQYF; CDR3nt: TGTGCCAGCAGCCTACTCCGGGACAGGAAAAACTACGAGCAGTACTTC
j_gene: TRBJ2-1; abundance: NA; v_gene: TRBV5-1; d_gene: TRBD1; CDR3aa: CASSPTGVVDNEQFF; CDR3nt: TGCGCCAGCAGCCCGACAGGGGTGGTAGACAATGAGCAGTTCTTC
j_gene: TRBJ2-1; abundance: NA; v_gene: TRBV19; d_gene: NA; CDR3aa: CASSISAIDYNEQFF; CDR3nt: TGTGCCAGTAGTATCTCGGCTATTGACTACAATGAGCAGTTCTTC
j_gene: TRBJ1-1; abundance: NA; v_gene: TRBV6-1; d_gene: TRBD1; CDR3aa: CASSEGQGGDTEAFF; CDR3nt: TGTGCCAGCAGTGAAGGACAGGGGGGGGACACTGAAGCTTTCTTT
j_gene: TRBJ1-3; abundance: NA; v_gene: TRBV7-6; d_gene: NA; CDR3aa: CASSLSGVPSGNTIYF; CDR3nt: TGTGCCAGCAGCTTATCTGGTGTTCCCTCTGGAAACACCATATATTTT
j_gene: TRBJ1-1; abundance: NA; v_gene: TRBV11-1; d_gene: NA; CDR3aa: CASSLERTYTEAFF; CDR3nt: TGTGCCAGCAGCTTGGAAAGGACTTACACTGAAGCTTTCTTT
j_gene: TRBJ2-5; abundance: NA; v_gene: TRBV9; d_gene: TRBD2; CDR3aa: CASSVGSSGREETQYF; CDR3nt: TGTGCCAGCAGCGTAGGATCTAGCGGGAGAGAAGAGACCCAGTACTTC
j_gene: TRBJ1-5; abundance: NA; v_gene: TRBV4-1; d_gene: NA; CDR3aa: CASSQGAPGRSQPQHF; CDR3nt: TGCGCCAGCAGCCAAGGGGCACCGGGCCGCAGTCAGCCCCAGCATTTT
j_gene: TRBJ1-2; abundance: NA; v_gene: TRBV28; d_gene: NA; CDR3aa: CASSLDSGANYGYTF; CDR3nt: TGTGCCAGCAGTTTAGATTCAGGAGCTAACTATGGCTACACCTTC
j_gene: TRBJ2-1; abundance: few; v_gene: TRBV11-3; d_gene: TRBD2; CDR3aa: CASSLGGSNLNEQFF; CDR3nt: TGTGCCAGCAGCTTAGGCGGGAGTAACCTGAATGAGCAGTTCTTC
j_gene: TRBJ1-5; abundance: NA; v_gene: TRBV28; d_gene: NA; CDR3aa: CASSTQGGPQHF; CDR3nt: TGTGCCAGCAGTACCCAGGGTGGGCCCCAGCATTTT
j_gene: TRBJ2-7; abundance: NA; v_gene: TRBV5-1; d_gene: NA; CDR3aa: CASTGPQNYEQYF; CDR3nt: TGCGCCAGTACGGGACCACAAAACTACGAGCAGTACTTC
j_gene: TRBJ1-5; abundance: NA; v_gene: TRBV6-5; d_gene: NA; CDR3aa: CASSRLSPPNQPQHF; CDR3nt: TGTGCCAGCAGCCGCCTTAGCCCCCCGAATCAGCCCCAGCATTTT